This T cell receptor (beta chain) was retrieved from a study of T cell repertoires in cytomegalovirus infection. As concerns this clonotype: Its specificity is not known.

TCRdb ran MiXCR on the reads and lists one entry per CDR3 protein. The sample records over 200,000 distinct CDR3 sequences, 12% to 15% being singletons. Study-level results: Cumulated frequencies of public TCR beta families served to identify carriers of CMV plus the relevant HLA.

V was pared by 3 bases and J by 2 bases, with 14 bases between. CDR1 is SGHNT and CDR2 is YYREEE in the germline V gene (reference sequence). CDR3 length: 15 residues. This receptor was obtained from a human donor in good health (CMV status not recorded). Some clones in this sample may be carry-over from other donors' samples. The sample taken for sequencing was PBMCs. The chain has TRBV5-4 and TRBJ2-5; D uncertain. The CDR3 protein is CASSSKVIGQETQYF. DNA for the CDR3: TGTGCCAGCAGCTCGAAAGTTATAGGTCAAGAGACCCAGTACTTC.